A single sample is the source of the 4 T cell receptor beta chains below, sequenced in a study of blood T cell repertoires in COVID-19 (dated by TCRdb to about 2020). Libraries were made using the immunoSEQ multiplex PCR assay. TCRdb's version of the immuneACCESS table is confined to in-frame rearrangements and falls short of the full clone set. An unresolved V gene accounts for under half of the shortfall where checked; the remainder is of unknown origin. This sample gives 110,000 or so clones in total; more than 65% of them show up just once. In total, the top ten clones hold roughly 1.5% of the sample. Input material: peripheral blood. These receptors were collected from a man aged 50 or older with acute or convalescent COVID-19.

The chain employs TRBV9 and TRBJ1-6; the match to TRBD1 covers 7 bases. Germline V CDR1 and CDR2: SGDLS, YYNGEE. The V segment lost 7 bases and the J segment 7 bases; nucleotides outside the gene matches: 8. This CDR3 is 14 amino acids long. CDR3 sequence reads: CASDTGTVNSPLHF. The CDR3 nucleotides read TGTGCCAGCGATACCGGGACAGTAAATTCACCCCTCCACTTT. The full variable domain, in which reference TRBV9 and TRBJ1-6 provide the parts outside the CDR3, is DSGVTQTPKHLITATGQRVTLRCSPRSGDLSVYWYQQSLDQGLQFLIQYYNGEERAKGNILERFSAQQFPDLHSELNLSSLELGDSALYFCASDTGTVNSPLHFGNGTRLTVT.

The chain couples TRBV6-5 to TRBJ1-2; TRBD1 might be the D (5 bases). Trimming stripped 5 bases from V and 8 bases from J, with 15 bases between. The CDR3 extends over 13 amino acids. Germline values: CDR1 MNHEY, CDR2 SVGAGI. The CDR3 here is CASSPRGEFGYTF. For the CDR3, the DNA is TGTGCCAGCAGTCCCCGGGGGGAGTTCGGCTACACCTTC.

For the CDR3, the DNA is TGTGCCAGCAGCAAAGTCCCGGGGAGGGATGAAAAACTGTTTTTT. Translation gives CASSKVPGRDEKLFF. The V call is TRBV21-1, the J call TRBJ1-4. TRBV21-1 is a known pseudogene. The CDR3 extends over 15 amino acids.

J is TRBJ1-1 and V is TRBV5-5; D is ambiguous. Trimming took off 0 bases at V and 5 bases at J, with 11 bases between the two ends. The germline gives CDR1 SGHKS, CDR2 YYEKEE (reference sequence). The CDR3 has 14 residues. The CDR3 region is CASSLVAGITEAFF. The CDR3 DNA reads as TGTGCCAGCAGCTTGGTGGCAGGTATAACTGAAGCTTTCTTT.